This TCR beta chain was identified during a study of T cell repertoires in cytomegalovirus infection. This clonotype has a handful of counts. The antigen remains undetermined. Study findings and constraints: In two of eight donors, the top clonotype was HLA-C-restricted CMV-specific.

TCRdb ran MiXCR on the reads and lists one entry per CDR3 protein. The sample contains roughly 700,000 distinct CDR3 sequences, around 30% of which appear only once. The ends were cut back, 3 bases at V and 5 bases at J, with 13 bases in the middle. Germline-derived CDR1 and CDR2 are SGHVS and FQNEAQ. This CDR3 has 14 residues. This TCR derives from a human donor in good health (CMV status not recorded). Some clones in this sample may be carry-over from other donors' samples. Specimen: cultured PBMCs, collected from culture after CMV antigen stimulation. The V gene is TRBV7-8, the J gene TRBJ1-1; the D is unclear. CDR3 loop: CASSFPGWRTEAFF. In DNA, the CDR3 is TGTGCCAGCAGCTTTCCCGGGTGGCGGACTGAAGCTTTCTTT.